This passage covers 29 T cell receptor beta chains from one sample sequenced in a study of CD8 T cells in acute hepatitis C reinfection. The time point denotes: naive CD8 control sorted from an acute-time-point sample. Produced via immunoSEQ multiplex PCR; TCRdb's table is partial and in-frame only. The sample lists 30,000 to 40,000 clones; 87% were seen once. Sequences were obtained from naive CD8+ T cells from PBMCs. Receptors originate from a man younger than 45 with chronic hepatitis C.

The J gene is TRBJ2-3, the V gene TRBV4-1; D possibly corresponds to TRBD2 (6 bases). The CDR3 contains 15 residues. Germline-derived CDR1 and CDR2 are MGHRA and YSYEKL. Trimming took 3 bases from V and 5 from J, leaving 15 bases between them. The CDR3 DNA sequence: TGCGCCAGCAGCCAGGTCTCCCGGCGGGAAGATACGCAGTATTTT. Translating it yields CASSQVSRREDTQYF.

This clone was counted only a few times. In DNA form, the CDR3 reads TGTGCCAGCAGCTCAGACGGCACTGAAGCTTTCTTT. Amino acids: CASSSDGTEAFF. J is TRBJ1-1 and V is TRBV5-6; D ambiguous. The CDR3 loop spans 12 amino acids. Deletions cut 3 bases from V and 4 bases from J, with 7 bases between. Per germline, CDR1 SGHDT and CDR2 YYEEEE.

The chain links TRBV19 to TRBJ1-5; D remains ambiguous. The germline CDR1 and CDR2 sequences are LNHDA and SQIVND (reference sequence). Between the trimmed V and J ends, which lost 8 bases and 0 bases, there was a span of 14 bases. This CDR3 contains 15 residues. The CDR3 sequence: CASLGGVYSNQPQHF. Here the CDR3 DNA reads TGTGCCAGTCTGGGCGGTGTTTATAGCAATCAGCCCCAGCATTTT.

The V call is TRBV21-1, the J call TRBJ2-6. TRBV21-1 represents a pseudogene. This CDR3 spans 15 amino acids. The CDR3 here is CASSKPRHGANVLTF. DNA for the CDR3: TGTGCCAGCAGCAAACCCCGCCATGGGGCCAACGTCCTGACTTTC.

V usage is TRBV7-9 and J usage is TRBJ2-1, with 10 bases lining up with TRBD2. Germline V gives CDR1 SEHNR, CDR2 FQNEAQ (reference sequence). This CDR3 is built from 15 residues. V lost 0 bases and J lost 9; bases outside the gene matches: 5. DNA of the CDR3: TGTGCCAGCAGCTTAGCAGCGGGAGGGAACGGTGAGCAGTTCTTC. This translates into CASSLAAGGNGEQFF.

The rearrangement uses TRBV7-9 and TRBJ1-2, with D possibly being TRBD1 (6 bases). CDR3 length: 13 amino acids. The germline V gene encodes CDR1 SEHNR and CDR2 FQNEAQ (reference sequence). Trimming removed 5 bases at V and 4 bases at J, with 11 bases between. Here the CDR3 reads CASSHWTAYGYTF. Here the CDR3 DNA reads TGTGCCAGCAGCCACTGGACAGCCTATGGCTACACCTTC.

This clone was recorded only once. The V call is TRBV11-3, the J call TRBJ2-3, with 15 bases matching TRBD2. The CDR3 runs to 17 residues. Per germline, CDR1 SGHNT and CDR2 YENEEA. V shed 5 bases and J 4 bases; nucleotides not matched to a gene: 7. The CDR3 reads CASSPGLAGGPPDTQYF. In nucleotides, the CDR3 is TGTGCCAGCAGCCCTGGACTAGCGGGAGGGCCCCCAGATACGCAGTATTTT.

The V call is TRBV2, the J call TRBJ2-1, with 8 bases identical to TRBD2. The CDR3 sequence is 12 residues long. The V gene's germline CDR1 is SNHLY and CDR2 FYNNEI. V lost 7 bases, J lost 9 bases, and 5 bases stayed unmatched. For the CDR3, the DNA is TGTGCCAGCAAGGGACTAGTTGGTGAGCAGTTCTTC. Its protein product is CASKGLVGEQFF.

The rearrangement links TRBV5-1 to TRBJ2-1; TRBD2 matches 8 bases. CDR3 length equals 15 residues. Germline-derived CDR1 and CDR2 are SGHRS and YFSETQ. V shed 5 bases, J shed 9 bases, and the junction held 13 bases outside the gene matches. In DNA form, the CDR3 reads TGCGCCAGCAGTGGAGCGGGAGTTGGCTCCGGTGAGCAGTTCTTC. Its protein product is CASSGAGVGSGEQFF. Variable domain in full (rest from reference TRBV5-1 and TRBJ2-1): KAGVTQTPRYLIKTRGQQVTLSCSPISGHRSVSWYQQTPGQGLQFLFEYFSETQRNKGNFPGRFSGRQFSNSRSEMNVSTLELGDSALYLCASSGAGVGSGEQFFGPGTRLTVL.

This clone was counted between two and nine times. The V and J genes are TRBV27 and TRBJ1-5; D not certain. CDR1 and CDR2 from the germline V gene are MNHEY and SMNVEV (reference sequence). The CDR3 is made up of 16 amino acids. V gave up 5 bases and J gave up 0 bases, with 14 bases separating them. Written as DNA, the CDR3 is TGTGCCAGCAGTCCCTGGACGGACTATAGCAATCAGCCCCAGCATTTT. Translating it yields CASSPWTDYSNQPQHF.

This clone was recorded a few times. V and J are TRBV4-1 and TRBJ1-1; D not certain. In germline, CDR1 is MGHRA, CDR2 YSYEKL. The CDR3 length is 16 residues. The V gene lost 0 bases and the J gene lost 4 bases, with 15 bases spanning the gap. CDR3 sequence (DNA): TGCGCCAGCAGCCAAGATCCCCTCGTAGGTGTCACTGAAGCTTTCTTT. Residues: CASSQDPLVGVTEAFF.

The CDR3 loop reads CASSYRDRGRDEQFF. As DNA, the CDR3 is TGTGCCAGCAGCTACCGGGACAGGGGACGGGATGAGCAGTTCTTC. This chain connects TRBV7-9 to TRBJ2-1; TRBD1 aligns across 10 bases. Germline loops: CDR1 SEHNR, CDR2 FQNEAQ (reference sequence). This CDR3 is 15 amino acids long. J lost 8 bases, V lost 4 bases, and 8 bases had no gene match.

V gene TRBV19 combines with J gene TRBJ2-1; TRBD1 aligns across 7 bases. The CDR3 totals 16 residues. J was trimmed by 8 bases and V by 2 bases; bases with no gene match: 12. Germline CDR1 LNHDA, CDR2 SQIVND (reference sequence). In DNA form, the CDR3 reads TGTGCCAGTAGTATAATTCTAGGGGGCTCAGGGGATGAGCAGTTCTTC. Protein product: CASSIILGGSGDEQFF.

This chain connects TRBV4-1 to TRBJ1-1; D is ambiguous. V was clipped by 4 bases and J by 11 bases, with 17 bases between them. CDR3 length: 13 residues. Germline loops: CDR1 MGHRA, CDR2 YSYEKL. CDR3 loop: CASSLDDSLGAFF. The CDR3 nucleotides are TGCGCCAGCAGCCTCGACGATTCTTTGGGGGCTTTCTTT.

This rearrangement joins TRBV27 to TRBJ1-1, with TRBD1 as a possible D gene (5 bases). This CDR3 has 13 residues. Per germline, CDR1 MNHEY and CDR2 SMNVEV (reference sequence). V was cut by 6 bases and J by 1 base, with 9 bases left in between. The chain's CDR3 is CASSRGTNTEAFF. DNA for the CDR3: TGTGCCAGCAGCCGCGGGACGAACACTGAAGCTTTCTTT.

The chain links TRBV10-3 to TRBJ2-1; D possibly corresponds to TRBD2 (6 bases). Germline V gives CDR1 ENHRY, CDR2 SYGVKD. The V and J ends lost 4 bases and 5 bases respectively, with 18 bases between them. The CDR3 consists of 16 residues. The CDR3 here is CAISAPGLSVNNEQFF. The CDR3, as DNA: TGTGCCATCAGTGCCCCGGGACTCTCCGTTAACAATGAGCAGTTCTTC.

V and J are TRBV4-2 and TRBJ1-1; D possibly corresponds to TRBD1 (5 bases). The CDR3 sequence is 15 residues long. V was clipped by 0 bases and J by 5 bases, with 13 bases between them. Germline lookup yields CDR1 LGHNA and CDR2 YNFKEQ. In DNA, the CDR3 is TGTGCCAGCAGCCAAGAAGAAGGGGCAGGGACTGAAGCTTTCTTT. This sequence encodes CASSQEEGAGTEAFF.

With respect to this clone: One end of the junction varies from germline; a read error may be responsible. The chain links TRBV5-6 to TRBJ1-6; D uncertain. Germline lookup yields CDR1 SGHDT and CDR2 YYEEEE. CDR3 size: 14 residues. This chain's CDR3 is CASSLGSYDSPLHF. The CDR3 DNA is TGTGCCAGCAGCTTGGGCAGCTATGATTCACCCCTCCACTTT.

CDR3 bases: TGCAGCGTTGAACTACAGTCAACTGAAGCTTTCTTT. This codes for CSVELQSTEAFF. The chain has TRBV29-1 and TRBJ1-1, with D unresolved. V was clipped by 2 bases and J by 5 bases, with 9 bases between them. Germline values: CDR1 SQVTM, CDR2 ANQGSEA. The CDR3 totals 12 residues.

J is TRBJ1-1 and V is TRBV6-1; D gene uncertain. The germline V and J ends were trimmed by 2 bases and 0 bases, with 13 bases remaining between them. Germline V gene data show CDR1 as MNHNS and CDR2 as SASEGT. The CDR3 sequence is 16 residues long. The CDR3 region is CASSELGALMNTEAFF. The CDR3 DNA is TGTGCCAGCAGTGAACTAGGTGCGCTCATGAACACTGAAGCTTTCTTT.

J is TRBJ2-1 and V is TRBV7-6, with 8 positions matching TRBD2. Germline-derived CDR1 and CDR2 are SGHVS and FNYEAQ. This CDR3 is built from 15 residues. J lost 5 bases, V lost 3 bases, and 6 bases had no gene match. CDR3: CASSFSGVGDNEQFF. In DNA, the CDR3 is TGTGCCAGCAGCTTTAGCGGGGTTGGGGACAATGAGCAGTTCTTC.

The V call is TRBV5-4, the J call TRBJ2-1; 7 nucleotides align to TRBD1. The CDR3 is 13 residues long. Germline lookup yields CDR1 SGHNT and CDR2 YYREEE (reference sequence). Unmatched junction bases numbered 2, after V lost 5 bases and J lost 3 bases. The CDR3 region has the DNA TGTGCCAGCAGACGGGACAGCTACAATGAGCAGTTCTTC. It is translated as CASRRDSYNEQFF.

V and J are TRBV27 and TRBJ2-4; tentatively, D is TRBD1 (5 bases). Germline CDR1 and CDR2: MNHEY and SMNVEV (reference sequence). Trimming stripped 0 bases from V and 0 bases from J, with 6 bases between. CDR3 length: 15 residues. The CDR3 is CASSLSGQAKNIQYF. The CDR3 DNA follows: TGTGCCAGCAGTTTATCGGGGCAAGCCAAAAACATTCAGTACTTC.

CDR3 DNA: TGTGCCAGTAGTAACCCGGACAGGGCAAACACAGATACGCAGTATTTT. As protein: CASSNPDRANTDTQYF. This sequence joins TRBV19 and TRBJ2-3; 8 positions match TRBD1. Germline V CDR1 and CDR2: LNHDA, SQIVND (reference sequence). The CDR3 has 16 residues. Germline trimming cut 4 bases from V and 2 bases from J; bases unmatched to any gene: 8. Combining the CDR3 with reference TRBV19 and TRBJ2-3 gives the whole variable domain DGGITQSPKYLFRKEGQNVTLSCEQNLNHDAMYWYRQDPGQGLRLIYYSQIVNDFQKGDIAEGYSVSREKKESFPLTVTSAQKNPTAFYLCASSNPDRANTDTQYFGPGTRLTVL.

This clone was seen only a few times. The chain uses TRBV27 and TRBJ1-2; D uncertain. The CDR3 is 13 amino acids. V was clipped by 3 bases and J by 1 base, with 6 bases between them. Germline loops: CDR1 MNHEY, CDR2 SMNVEV (reference sequence). The CDR3 loop reads CASSFSSNYGYTF. Here the CDR3 DNA reads TGTGCCAGCAGTTTTAGTAGTAACTATGGCTACACCTTC.

The chain couples TRBV29-1 to TRBJ2-7; D is ambiguous. Trimming removed 1 base from V and 7 bases from J, with 8 bases in between. Germline-derived CDR1 and CDR2 are SQVTM and ANQGSEA. CDR3 length equals 11 residues. This chain's CDR3 is CSVEGVQEQYF. CDR3 DNA sequence: TGCAGCGTTGAAGGCGTACAGGAGCAGTACTTC.

The chain is built from TRBV4-1 and TRBJ2-1, with 13 nucleotides matching TRBD2. The CDR3 sequence is 16 residues long. Germline loops: CDR1 MGHRA, CDR2 YSYEKL. Trimming took 1 base from V and 5 from J; bases not matched to a gene: 2. For the CDR3, the DNA is TGCGCCAGCAGCCAAGTGGGACTAGCGGGGAACAATGAGCAGTTCTTC. Residues: CASSQVGLAGNNEQFF.

The chain has TRBV11-2 and TRBJ1-3; D is possibly TRBD1 (5 bases). V was pared by 4 bases and J by 0 bases, with 10 bases between. Germline assignment: CDR1 SGHAT and CDR2 FQNNGV. The CDR3 is 15 residues long. CDR3 sequence reads: CASSCDSNSGNTIYF. CDR3 in DNA: TGTGCCAGCAGCTGCGACAGCAACTCTGGAAACACCATATATTTT.

CDR3 loop: CSVEEGYTEAFF. CDR3 coding DNA: TGCAGCGTTGAGGAGGGCTACACTGAAGCTTTCTTT. This rearrangement joins TRBV29-1 to TRBJ1-1; D uncertain. This CDR3 contains 12 residues. Per the germline V gene, CDR1 is SQVTM and CDR2 is ANQGSEA. V lost 3 bases and J 3 bases, leaving 8 bases between the germline ends.